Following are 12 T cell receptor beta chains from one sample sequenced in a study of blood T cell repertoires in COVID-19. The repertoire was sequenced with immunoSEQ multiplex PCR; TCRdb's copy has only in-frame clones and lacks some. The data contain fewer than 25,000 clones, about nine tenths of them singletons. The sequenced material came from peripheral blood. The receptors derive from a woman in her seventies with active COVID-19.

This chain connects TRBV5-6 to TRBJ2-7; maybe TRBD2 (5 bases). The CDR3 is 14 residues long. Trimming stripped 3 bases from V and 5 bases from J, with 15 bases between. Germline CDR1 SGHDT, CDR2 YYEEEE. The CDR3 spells CASSSGGPWDEQYF. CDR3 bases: TGTGCCAGCAGCTCCGGAGGCCCCTGGGACGAGCAGTACTTC.

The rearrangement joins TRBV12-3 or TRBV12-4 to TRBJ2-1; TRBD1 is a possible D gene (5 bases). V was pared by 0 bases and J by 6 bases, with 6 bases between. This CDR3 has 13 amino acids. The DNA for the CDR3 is TGTGCCAGCAGTTTAGCAGGGGCCAATGAGCAGTTCTTC. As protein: CASSLAGANEQFF.

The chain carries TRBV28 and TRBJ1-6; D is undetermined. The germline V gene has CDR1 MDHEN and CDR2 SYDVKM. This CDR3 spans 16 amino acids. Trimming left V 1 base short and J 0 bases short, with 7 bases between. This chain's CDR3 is CASSLFGSSYNSPLHF. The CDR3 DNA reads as TGTGCCAGCAGTTTATTCGGGAGCTCCTATAATTCACCCCTCCACTTT.

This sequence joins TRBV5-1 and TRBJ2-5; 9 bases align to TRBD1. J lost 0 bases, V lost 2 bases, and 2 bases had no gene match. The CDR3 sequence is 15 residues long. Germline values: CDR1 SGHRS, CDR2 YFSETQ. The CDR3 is CASSFRDRDQETQYF. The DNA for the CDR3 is TGCGCCAGCAGCTTCCGGGACAGGGACCAAGAGACCCAGTACTTC. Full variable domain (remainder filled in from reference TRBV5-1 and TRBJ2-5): KAGVTQTPRYLIKTRGQQVTLSCSPISGHRSVSWYQQTPGQGLQFLFEYFSETQRNKGNFPGRFSGRQFSNSRSEMNVSTLELGDSALYLCASSFRDRDQETQYFGPGTRLLVL.

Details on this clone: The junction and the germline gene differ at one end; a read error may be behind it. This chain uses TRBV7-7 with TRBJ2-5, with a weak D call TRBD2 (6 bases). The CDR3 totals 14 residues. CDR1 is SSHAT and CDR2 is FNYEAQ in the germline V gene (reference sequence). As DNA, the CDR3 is TGTGCTAGCAGCCCCCTCGGACTACAAGAGACCCAGTACTTC. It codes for CASSPLGLQETQYF.

CDR3 coding DNA: TGTGCCAGCAGCCATCTCGTTCTTGGCAATCAGCCCCAGCATTTT. Its translation is CASSHLVLGNQPQHF. The chain carries TRBV3-1 (or the pseudogene TRBV3-2) and TRBJ1-5, with D hard to call. The CDR3 consists of 15 residues. V lost 3 bases to trimming and J lost 2 bases, with 11 bases between them. CDR1 and CDR2 from the germline V gene are LGHDT and YNNKEL (reference sequence).

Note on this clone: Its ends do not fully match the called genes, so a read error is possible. The CDR3 nucleotides are TGTGCCTCGGGCAGGGGGGACTTC. Translation gives CASGRGDF. J is TRBJ2-4 and V is TRBV30; D perhaps matches TRBD1 (7 bases). CDR1 is GTSNPN and CDR2 is SVGIG in the germline V gene (reference sequence). The CDR3 consists of 8 residues. Using reference TRBV30 and TRBJ2-4 for the parts outside the CDR3, the full variable domain is SQTIHQWPATLVQPVGSPLSLECTVEGTSNPNLYWYRQAAGRGLQLLFYSVGIGQISSEVPQNLSASRPQDRQFILSSKKLLLSDSGFYLCASGRGDFGAGTRLSVL.

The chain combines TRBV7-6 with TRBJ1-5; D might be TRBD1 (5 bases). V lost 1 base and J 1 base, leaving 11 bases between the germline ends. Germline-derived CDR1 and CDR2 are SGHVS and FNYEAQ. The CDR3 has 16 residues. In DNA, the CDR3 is TGTGCCAGCAGCTTAGTGGCAGGGCGCAGCAATCAGCCCCAGCATTTT. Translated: CASSLVAGRSNQPQHF.

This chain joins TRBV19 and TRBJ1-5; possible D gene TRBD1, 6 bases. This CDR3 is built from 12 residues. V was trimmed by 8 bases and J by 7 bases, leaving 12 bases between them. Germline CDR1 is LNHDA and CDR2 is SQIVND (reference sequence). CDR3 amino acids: CASSNREQPQHF. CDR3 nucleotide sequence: TGTGCCAGTTCAAACAGGGAACAGCCCCAGCATTTT.

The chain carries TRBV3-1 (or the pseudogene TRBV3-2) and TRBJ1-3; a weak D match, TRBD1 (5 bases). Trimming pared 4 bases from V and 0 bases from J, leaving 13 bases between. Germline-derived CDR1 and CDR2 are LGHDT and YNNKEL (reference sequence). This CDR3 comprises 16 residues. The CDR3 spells CASSPTPTDSGNTIYF. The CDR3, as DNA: TGTGCCAGCAGCCCAACTCCGACAGACTCTGGAAACACCATATATTTT.

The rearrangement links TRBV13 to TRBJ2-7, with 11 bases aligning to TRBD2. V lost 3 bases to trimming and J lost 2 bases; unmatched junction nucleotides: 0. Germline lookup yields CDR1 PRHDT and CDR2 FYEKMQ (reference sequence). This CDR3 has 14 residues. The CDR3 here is CASSFSGRAYEQYF. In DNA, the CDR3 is TGTGCCAGCAGCTTTAGCGGGAGGGCCTACGAGCAGTACTTC.

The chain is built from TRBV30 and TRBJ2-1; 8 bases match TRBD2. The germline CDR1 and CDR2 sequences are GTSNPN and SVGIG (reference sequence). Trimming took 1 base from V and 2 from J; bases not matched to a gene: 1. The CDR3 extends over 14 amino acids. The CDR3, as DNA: TGTGCCTGGAGTGGTAGCGGGACCTACAATGAGCAGTTCTTC. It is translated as CAWSGSGTYNEQFF.